The next 6 T cell receptor beta chains were all read from a single sample in a study of cytomegalovirus exposure and HLA in healthy donors. Primers: 60 Vbeta forward and 13 Jbeta reverse. Some clones are missing from TCRdb's copy, which holds only in-frame ones; the method was immunoSEQ multiplex PCR. The sample has about 200,000 clones; around 79% are singletons. The sequenced sample was PBMCs. These receptors all stem from a man between 18 and 29 years old in good health and CMV-seronegative.

J is TRBJ1-1 and V is TRBV30; 7 bases are shared with TRBD1. Per the germline V gene, CDR1 is GTSNPN and CDR2 is SVGIG (reference sequence). Unmatched junction bases numbered 4, after V lost 2 bases and J lost 4 bases. There are 13 residues in the CDR3. DNA for the CDR3: TGTGCCTGGAGTTCGGCAGGGGGCACTGAAGCTTTCTTT. It is translated as CAWSSAGGTEAFF.

The chain joins TRBV14 to TRBJ1-1, with a tentative D call TRBD1 (6 bases). V gave up 0 bases and J gave up 2 bases, with 10 bases separating them. The CDR3 extends over 15 amino acids. Per the germline V gene, CDR1 is SGHDN and CDR2 is FVKESK. CDR3 protein: CASSQEQGGNTEAFF. As DNA, the CDR3 is TGTGCCAGCAGCCAAGAACAGGGCGGAAACACTGAAGCTTTCTTT.

The CDR3 region has the DNA TGTGCCAGCAGTTTAACTCCGGGACTAGCCTCGAACATTCAGTACTTC. Translated: CASSLTPGLASNIQYF. The chain carries TRBV27 and TRBJ2-4; 9 nucleotides agree with TRBD2. V shed 2 bases and J 7 bases; nucleotides not matched to a gene: 9. Germline loops: CDR1 MNHEY, CDR2 SMNVEV (reference sequence). The CDR3 is 16 residues long.

This sequence joins TRBV11-3 and TRBJ2-2, with TRBD2 matching over 7 bases. The CDR3 spans 15 residues. V was clipped by 4 bases and J by 6 bases; unmatched bases: 8. Germline V gives CDR1 SGHNT, CDR2 YENEEA. CDR3 loop: CASSSLGRVAGELFF. The DNA for the CDR3 is TGTGCCAGCAGCTCCCTGGGGAGGGTGGCCGGGGAGCTGTTTTTT.

This clone appeared a few times. V gene TRBV2 combines with J gene TRBJ2-5, with TRBD1 identical over 11 bases. Germline loops: CDR1 SNHLY, CDR2 FYNNEI. V trimming: 5 bases; J trimming: 0 bases; junction bases outside the gene matches: 8. This CDR3 has 17 amino acids. CDR3 sequence (DNA): TGTGCCAGCAGTTCCAGGACAGGGGGCGTCTACCAAGAGACCCAGTACTTC. Translating gives CASSSRTGGVYQETQYF.

This chain connects TRBV9 to TRBJ2-1; 9 bases map to TRBD2. The V segment lost 0 bases and the J segment 9 bases; nucleotides outside the gene matches: 10. CDR1 SGDLS and CDR2 YYNGEE come from the germline V gene. The CDR3 has 16 amino acids. The chain's CDR3 is CASSVGIAGAPGEQFF. CDR3 DNA: TGTGCCAGCAGCGTAGGAATAGCGGGGGCACCAGGTGAGCAGTTCTTC.